These 5 T cell receptor beta chains originate from one sample sequenced in a study of STAT5B mutations in CD4+ large granular lymphocyte leukemia. Clones were sequenced by immunoSEQ multiplex PCR, and TCRdb holds only the in-frame ones, with some missing. The sample records around 21,000 clones, about 79% being singletons. The sample consisted of CD4+ T cells from blood buffy coats. These receptors were taken from a human donor in good health.

This clone was seen a handful of times. The chain employs TRBV11-3 and TRBJ1-4; perhaps TRBD1 as D (5 bases). V was pared by 3 bases and J by 4 bases, with 9 bases between. CDR1 is SGHNT, CDR2 YENEEA, per germline. The CDR3 contains 14 residues. Written as DNA, the CDR3 is TGTGCCAGCAGCTTGACAGCCCTTAATGAAAAACTGTTTTTT. Amino acids: CASSLTALNEKLFF.

This chain connects TRBV7-9 to TRBJ2-7; 14 positions agree with TRBD2. The V gene end was trimmed by 5 bases and the J gene end by 2 bases; junction bases not matched to a gene: 11. The CDR3 has 18 residues. Germline V gene data show CDR1 as SEHNR and CDR2 as FQNEAQ (reference sequence). CDR3 loop: CASSVTGTSGRRPYEQYF. The CDR3 nucleotides are TGTGCCAGCAGCGTTACCGGGACTAGCGGGAGAAGGCCCTACGAGCAGTACTTC.

There are a few counts of this clone. The V gene is TRBV10-3, the J gene TRBJ1-5; D uncertain. The CDR3 length is 14 residues. Trimming stripped 3 bases from V and 4 bases from J, with 10 bases between. CDR1 and CDR2 (germline): ENHRY, SYGVKD. The CDR3 is CAISEEGLNQPQHF. In DNA, the CDR3 is TGTGCCATCAGTGAAGAGGGTTTGAATCAGCCCCAGCATTTT.

The chain is built from TRBV6-5 and TRBJ2-6; 9 bases map to TRBD1. Trimming cost V 5 bases and J 2 bases; bases outside gene matches: 1. The CDR3 contains 15 residues. CDR1 is MNHEY and CDR2 is SVGAGI in the germline V gene. The CDR3 here is CASSTGGAGANVLTF. The CDR3, as DNA: TGTGCCAGCAGTACAGGGGGCGCTGGGGCCAACGTCCTGACTTTC.

CDR3 amino acids: CASSLDSQQRYTF. Here the CDR3 DNA reads TGTGCCAGCAGCTTGGACAGCCAACAACGCTACACCTTC. The chain is built from TRBV5-4 and TRBJ1-2; D uncertain. CDR3 size: 13 residues. Between the trimmed V and J ends, which lost 0 bases and 9 bases, there was a span of 12 bases. Germline-derived CDR1 and CDR2 are SGHNT and YYREEE (reference sequence).